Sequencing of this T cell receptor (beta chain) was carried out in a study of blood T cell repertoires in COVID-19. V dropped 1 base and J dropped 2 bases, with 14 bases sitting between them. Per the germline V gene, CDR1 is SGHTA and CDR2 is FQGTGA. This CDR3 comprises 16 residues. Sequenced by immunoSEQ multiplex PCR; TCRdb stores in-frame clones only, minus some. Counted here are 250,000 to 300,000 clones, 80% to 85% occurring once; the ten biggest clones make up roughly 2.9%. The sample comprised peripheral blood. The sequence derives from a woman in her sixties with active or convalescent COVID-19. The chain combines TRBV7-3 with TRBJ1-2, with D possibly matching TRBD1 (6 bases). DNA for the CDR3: TGTGCCAGCAGCTTAAGCGGAACAGGGAAGAACTATGGCTACACCTTC. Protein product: CASSLSGTGKNYGYTF.